These 27 T cell receptor beta chains were sequenced from one sample in a study of CD8 T cells in ankylosing spondylitis. TCRdb re-derived calls from the 5' RACE reads in MiXCR, one entry per CDR3 protein. The top ten hold 9.5% to 15% of the sample, which has 130,000 or so distinct CDR3 sequences, 6.5% to 9% seen once. Sequencing was performed on blood, either unsorted or a sorted T cell fraction (not recorded which). The receptors here all came from a male donor with ankylosing spondylitis or in good health (not recorded which).

In this sample, this clonotype turned up many times. The chain couples TRBV29-1 to TRBJ2-1; 11 bases agree with TRBD2. CDR3 length equals 16 residues. From germline, CDR1 is SQVTM and CDR2 ANQGSEA. Losses at the gene ends were 7 bases for V and 10 bases for J; bases not matched to a gene: 18. The CDR3 loop reads CSAGVGSGASGREQFF. The CDR3 DNA sequence: TGCAGCGCCGGCGTAGGCTCGGGGGCTAGCGGGAGGGAGCAGTTCTTC.

This clonotype was counted ten times or more. The chain carries TRBV24-1 and TRBJ2-1; TRBD2 aligns across 7 bases. V dropped 4 bases and J dropped 9; count of bases not matched to a gene: 8. Germline CDR1 reads KGHDR; CDR2 reads SFDVKD. This CDR3 comprises 14 residues. In DNA, the CDR3 is TGTGCCACCAGTGACCCTGGGGAGGGGACTGAGCAGTTCTTC. Translating it yields CATSDPGEGTEQFF.

This clonotype was seen many times. CDR3 loop: CATSDPWSANTGELFF. In nucleotides, the CDR3 is TGTGCCACCAGTGATCCCTGGTCCGCGAACACCGGGGAGCTGTTTTTT. This chain uses TRBV24-1 with TRBJ2-2; D is unresolved. The V and J ends lost 3 bases and 0 bases respectively, with 10 bases between them. The CDR3 runs to 16 residues. Looked up from germline, CDR1 is KGHDR and CDR2 is SFDVKD.

At least ten counts were recorded for this clonotype. V and J are TRBV5-1 and TRBJ1-5; D uncertain. The CDR3 extends over 14 amino acids. Germline loops: CDR1 SGHRS, CDR2 YFSETQ. Trimming left V 0 bases short and J 3 bases short, with 7 bases between. The CDR3 DNA reads as TGCGCCAGCAGCTTGGGAGGGCTCAATCAGCCCCAGCATTTT. As protein: CASSLGGLNQPQHF.

This clonotype was counted many times. The rearrangement uses TRBV20-1 and TRBJ2-3; D remains unclear. The V end was cut by 0 bases, the J end by 4 bases, with 17 bases between. Germline V CDR1 and CDR2: DFQATT, SNEGSKA (reference sequence). The length of the CDR3 is 16 residues. The CDR3 loop reads CSARDLHAPTADTQYF. Here the CDR3 DNA reads TGCAGTGCTAGAGATCTCCACGCACCCACGGCAGATACGCAGTATTTT.

At least ten counts were recorded for this clonotype. The V call is TRBV7-2, the J call TRBJ2-1, with TRBD2 as a possible D gene (5 bases). V was trimmed by 5 bases and J by 4 bases, leaving 18 bases between them. This CDR3 comprises 16 residues. Germline V gives CDR1 SGHTA, CDR2 FQGNSA. The CDR3 is CASSLASSSTYNEQFF. CDR3 sequence (DNA): TGTGCCAGCAGCCTGGCCTCTAGCTCTACTTACAATGAGCAGTTCTTC.

In its sample, this clonotype was seen many times. The CDR3 is CASSDGGSYEQYF. The CDR3, as DNA: TGTGCCAGCAGTGACGGAGGCTCCTACGAGCAGTACTTC. This chain joins TRBV2 and TRBJ2-7; perhaps TRBD2 as D (5 bases). The CDR3 has 13 amino acids. V lost 3 bases, J lost 0 bases, and 6 bases lay in between. Germline CDR1 SNHLY, CDR2 FYNNEI.

This clonotype was picked up many times. The V call is TRBV12-3 or TRBV12-4, the J call TRBJ1-2; 12 nucleotides align to TRBD1. Trimming removed 5 bases from V and 8 bases from J; junction bases left unmatched: 6. The CDR3 extends over 14 amino acids. The CDR3 DNA sequence: TGTGCCAGCAGTGCGGGACAGGGGGCGCGAGGCTACACCTTC. As protein: CASSAGQGARGYTF.

In this sample, this clonotype turned up many times. The V call is TRBV12-3 or TRBV12-4, the J call TRBJ2-4; perhaps D is TRBD1 or TRBD2 (6 bases each). Trimming cost V 4 bases and J 9 bases, with 10 bases left between them. The CDR3 runs to 12 residues. CDR3 DNA: TGTGCCAGCAGTTGGGGGGACATCATTCAGTACTTC. Encoded protein: CASSWGDIIQYF.

Worth noting for this clonotype: A much bigger clone sits one base away, suggesting this may be a read error. V gene TRBV7-2 combines with J gene TRBJ2-5, with 12 bases that match TRBD2. The CDR3 has 15 amino acids. Germline-derived CDR1 and CDR2 are SGHTA and FQGNSA. The CDR3 DNA follows: TGTGCCGGCAGCTCGGGACTAGCGGGCCTAGAGACCCAGTACTTC. Translated: CAGSSGLAGLETQYF.

This clonotype was found many times. The chain employs TRBV20-1 and TRBJ2-6; possibly TRBD1 for D (5 bases). Trimming removed 5 bases from V and 0 bases from J, with 11 bases in between. In germline, CDR1 is DFQATT, CDR2 SNEGSKA (reference sequence). The CDR3 runs 15 residues. The CDR3 bases are TGCAGTGCTCCAGGGCTTAGCTCTGGGGCCAACGTCCTGACTTTC. It encodes CSAPGLSSGANVLTF.

This clonotype has a count of ten or more. V gene TRBV5-1 combines with J gene TRBJ2-1; 12 bases fit TRBD2. J was trimmed by 8 bases and V by 4 bases; bases with no gene match: 10. The CDR3 is made up of 16 amino acids. CDR1 is SGHRS, CDR2 YFSETQ, per germline. CDR3 region: CASSQLAGGPIDEQFF. The CDR3 region has the DNA TGCGCCAGCAGCCAGCTAGCGGGAGGGCCTATCGATGAGCAGTTCTTC.

This clonotype showed up many times. This rearrangement joins TRBV20-1 to TRBJ2-7, with D perhaps TRBD1 (5 bases). Germline V gene sequence: CDR1 DFQATT, CDR2 SNEGSKA (reference sequence). The CDR3 covers 15 residues. Trimming cost V 5 bases and J 3 bases, with 20 bases left between them. The CDR3, as DNA: TGCAGTGCTCCCAGGCAGGGTCCTTACCACTACGAGCAGTACTTC. Its protein product is CSAPRQGPYHYEQYF.

This clonotype was recorded many times. This chain links TRBV6-2 or TRBV6-3 with TRBJ2-3, with D possibly being TRBD2 (5 bases). V lost 5 bases and J 2 bases, leaving 14 bases between the germline ends. The germline CDR1 and CDR2 sequences are MNHEY and SVGEGT. The CDR3 extends over 15 amino acids. This chain's CDR3 is CASSPGSSTTDTQYF. Here the CDR3 DNA reads TGTGCCAGCAGTCCGGGGAGTTCTACCACAGATACGCAGTATTTT.

This clonotype showed up many times. This chain connects TRBV5-1 to TRBJ2-3, with TRBD2 identical over 10 bases. Looked up from germline, CDR1 is SGHRS and CDR2 is YFSETQ. This CDR3 is built from 18 residues. After removal of 1 base from V and 8 bases from J, the junction contained 16 bases not matched to a gene. In DNA, the CDR3 is TGCGCCAGCAGCTTGCAGGGGCACGGACTAGCGGTTCCGGCTACGCAGTATTTT. Protein sequence: CASSLQGHGLAVPATQYF.

This clonotype appeared many times. The J gene is TRBJ1-2, the V gene TRBV5-5, with 10 positions matching TRBD1. This CDR3 region has 17 residues. V dropped 3 bases and J dropped 0; count of bases not matched to a gene: 8. Germline V gene sequence: CDR1 SGHKS, CDR2 YYEKEE (reference sequence). Here the CDR3 DNA reads TGTGCCAGCAGCTCCGCCGGGACAGGGGCTGCTAACTATGGCTACACCTTC. Translation: CASSSAGTGAANYGYTF.

The chain employs TRBV20-1 and TRBJ2-1; 8 nucleotides line up with TRBD1. The CDR3 consists of 15 residues. CDR1 and CDR2 (germline): DFQATT, SNEGSKA (reference sequence). The ends lost 2 bases at V and 4 bases at J; junction bases unmatched: 7. Here the CDR3 DNA reads TGCAGTGCTAGAAACCGGGACAGGAGTTACAATGAGCAGTTCTTC. Protein sequence: CSARNRDRSYNEQFF.

This clonotype was counted at least ten times. This chain uses TRBV20-1 with TRBJ2-7; D gene ambiguous. In germline, CDR1 is DFQATT, CDR2 SNEGSKA (reference sequence). The CDR3 is 13 amino acids. The ends were cut back, 1 base at V and 2 bases at J, with 9 bases in the middle. Here the CDR3 reads CSARGDVPYEQYF. The DNA of the CDR3 is TGCAGTGCTAGAGGTGACGTCCCCTACGAGCAGTACTTC.

This clonotype was recorded at least ten times. This chain links TRBV20-1 with TRBJ2-2; 9 nucleotides align to TRBD1. Per the germline V gene, CDR1 is DFQATT and CDR2 is SNEGSKA (reference sequence). V lost 6 bases, J lost 1 base, and 3 bases stayed unmatched. This CDR3 is built from 14 residues. Here the CDR3 DNA reads TGCAGTGCCCCGGGACAGGGGAACACCGGGGAGCTGTTTTTT. This gives the protein CSAPGQGNTGELFF.

This clonotype came up many times. The chain joins TRBV7-9 to TRBJ2-1, with D uncertain. The CDR3 extends over 12 amino acids. V gave up 4 bases and J gave up 7 bases, with 8 bases separating them. Germline V gene sequence: CDR1 SEHNR, CDR2 FQNEAQ (reference sequence). The chain's CDR3 is CASSSARNEQFF. CDR3 in DNA: TGTGCCAGCAGCTCGGCCAGGAATGAGCAGTTCTTC.

The sample holds a few counts of this clonotype. This sequence joins TRBV15 and TRBJ2-1, with 8 nucleotides matching TRBD2. The CDR3 has 14 amino acids. Germline-derived CDR1 and CDR2 are LNHNV and YYDKDF (reference sequence). V was clipped by 0 bases and J by 8 bases; unmatched bases: 3. The CDR3 DNA follows: TGTGCCACCAGCAGAGATTCGGGGGGGGATGAGCAGTTCTTC. It specifies CATSRDSGGDEQFF.

This clonotype was counted at least ten times. This chain connects TRBV6-6 to TRBJ2-2, with D unclear. The CDR3 is 10 amino acids. Looked up from germline, CDR1 is MNHNY and CDR2 is SVGAGI (reference sequence). V lost 8 bases and J 6 bases, leaving 4 bases between the germline ends. CDR3 in DNA: TGTGCCAGCTCGGCCGGGGAGCTGTTTTTT. It translates to CASSAGELFF.

This clonotype appeared many times. The genes are TRBV28 and TRBJ1-2, with 9 nucleotides matching TRBD1. The germline V gene encodes CDR1 MDHEN and CDR2 SYDVKM. The CDR3 length is 15 residues. Trimming removed 5 bases from V and 8 bases from J; junction bases left unmatched: 12. The DNA of the CDR3 is TGTGCCAGCAGTACATCCCGGGACAGGGTAGGCGGCTACACCTTC. Residues: CASSTSRDRVGGYTF.

This clonotype was seen at least ten times. The chain uses TRBV20-1 and TRBJ2-3, with 8 bases lining up with TRBD2. V lost 6 bases and J lost 2; bases outside the gene matches: 7. The CDR3 covers 14 residues. Germline loops: CDR1 DFQATT, CDR2 SNEGSKA (reference sequence). In DNA form, the CDR3 reads TGCAGTGCGAGGGTAGCGGGGCCCACAGATACGCAGTATTTT. The encoded protein is CSARVAGPTDTQYF.

This clonotype showed up many times. CDR3 sequence reads: CASSLDREGTEAFF. Here the CDR3 DNA reads TGCGCCAGCAGCTTGGACAGGGAAGGCACTGAAGCTTTCTTT. The rearrangement joins TRBV5-1 to TRBJ1-1, with D tentatively TRBD1 (6 bases). Between the trimmed V and J ends, which lost 0 bases and 4 bases, there was a span of 10 bases. The CDR3 totals 14 residues. The V gene's germline CDR1 is SGHRS and CDR2 YFSETQ.

Many counts were recorded for this clonotype. The chain combines TRBV3-1 with TRBJ2-1; 9 nucleotides align to TRBD2. The CDR3 covers 18 residues. Germline trimming cut 1 base from V and 0 bases from J; bases unmatched to any gene: 7. The V gene's germline CDR1 is LGHDT and CDR2 YNNKEL (reference sequence). CDR3 amino acids: CASSQAPSGKSSYNEQFF. CDR3 sequence (DNA): TGTGCCAGCAGCCAAGCGCCTAGCGGGAAGAGCTCCTACAATGAGCAGTTCTTC.

There are many counts of this clonotype. Sequence at one end of the junction differs from germline and may be a read error. This chain joins TRBV3-1 and TRBJ2-1; unclear D gene. CDR3 length equals 11 residues. Per germline, CDR1 LGHDT and CDR2 YNNKEL (reference sequence). The CDR3 spells CASSQEKQKLF. The CDR3 DNA reads TGTGCCAGCAGCCAAGAGAAGCAGAAGCTCTTC.